Below are 15 T cell receptor beta chains sequenced from a single sample in a study of identical twins. TCRdb re-derived calls from the 5' RACE reads in MiXCR, one entry per CDR3 protein. This table holds some 200,000 distinct CDR3 sequences, around 6.8% found once. The data were also submitted as part of a second study, on yellow fever vaccine responses in identical twins.

Material: memory (CD45RO+) T cells sorted from blood. Receptors originate from a woman under 30 in good health.

V and J are TRBV5-1 and TRBJ2-5, with D possibly being TRBD1 (6 bases). Trimming removed 4 bases at V and 2 bases at J, with 21 bases between. Germline lookup yields CDR1 SGHRS and CDR2 YFSETQ. CDR3 length: 17 amino acids. CDR3 sequence reads: CASSPGQTKAQQETQYF. CDR3 nucleotides: TGCGCCAGCAGCCCCGGACAGACCAAGGCGCAACAAGAGACCCAGTACTTC.

In its sample, this clonotype was seen many times. The genes are TRBV20-1 and TRBJ2-4, with 15 bases identical to TRBD2. This CDR3 is 19 amino acids long. CDR1 DFQATT and CDR2 SNEGSKA come from the germline V gene (reference sequence). The V gene end was trimmed by 3 bases and the J gene end by 0 bases; junction bases not matched to a gene: 9. DNA for the CDR3: TGCAGTGCTAGTGGACTAGCGGGGGGGGCCGCCATAGCCAAAAACATTCAGTACTTC. It is translated as CSASGLAGGAAIAKNIQYF.

This clonotype was observed a handful of times. The rearrangement joins TRBV4-3 to TRBJ2-3, with TRBD1 matching over 11 bases. V dropped 0 bases and J dropped 3; count of bases not matched to a gene: 5. CDR1 is LGHNA and CDR2 is YSLEER in the germline V gene. This CDR3 is 17 amino acids long. For the CDR3, the DNA is TGCGCCAGCAGCCAAGATAGAGGACAGGGGGCAACAGATACGCAGTATTTT. Amino acid sequence: CASSQDRGQGATDTQYF.

In this sample, this clonotype turned up a few times. The rearrangement joins TRBV4-1 to TRBJ2-5; 15 nucleotides align to TRBD2. The CDR3 spans 20 residues. Germline V gene data show CDR1 as MGHRA and CDR2 as YSYEKL. The trim removed 0 bases at V and 1 base at J, leaving 9 bases unmatched. The CDR3 loop is CASSQEGGLAGGIGQETQYF. The CDR3, as DNA: TGCGCCAGCAGCCAAGAGGGGGGACTAGCGGGAGGCATCGGCCAAGAGACCCAGTACTTC.

This clonotype was recorded at least ten times. This rearrangement joins TRBV9 to TRBJ2-2; D could derive from TRBD1 or TRBD2 (6 bases each). CDR1 and CDR2 from the germline V gene are SGDLS and YYNGEE. Trimming took 4 bases from V and 4 from J, leaving 17 bases between them. This CDR3 has 16 amino acids. The chain's CDR3 is CASSFSGTGATGELFF. The DNA for the CDR3 is TGTGCCAGCAGCTTCTCCGGGACGGGGGCCACCGGGGAGCTGTTTTTT.

In this sample, this clonotype turned up a few times. V and J are TRBV20-1 and TRBJ2-7; TRBD1 might be the D (5 bases). The V and J ends lost 0 bases and 2 bases respectively, with 23 bases between them. Germline assignment: CDR1 DFQATT and CDR2 SNEGSKA (reference sequence). The CDR3 extends over 18 amino acids. In DNA form, the CDR3 reads TGCAGTGCTAGAGATCTACAGGCCGTTAGGGGTCGGACCTACGAGCAGTACTTC. Amino acids: CSARDLQAVRGRTYEQYF.

This clonotype was seen only a few times. The chain has TRBV12-3 or TRBV12-4 and TRBJ1-5, with D possibly TRBD1 on 6 matching bases. The CDR3 covers 14 residues. V lost 6 bases and J 6 bases, leaving 15 bases between the germline ends. The CDR3 DNA follows: TGTGCCAGCAGCCACACCCAGGGGCTTCAGCCCCAGCATTTT. It codes for CASSHTQGLQPQHF.

This clonotype was seen repeatedly, ten times or more. The chain has TRBV2 and TRBJ2-1, with 8 bases identical to TRBD2. Germline V gene lookup returns CDR1 SNHLY and CDR2 FYNNEI. The CDR3 is made up of 14 amino acids. The V gene end was trimmed by 7 bases and the J gene end by 3 bases; junction bases not matched to a gene: 5. The CDR3 loop reads CASTGTRFYNEQFF. The DNA of the CDR3 is TGTGCCAGCACCGGGACTAGGTTCTACAATGAGCAGTTCTTC.

This chain links TRBV29-1 with TRBJ2-7, with 9 bases aligning to TRBD1. From germline, CDR1 is SQVTM and CDR2 ANQGSEA. The CDR3 is made up of 15 amino acids. The V segment lost 2 bases and the J segment 2 bases; nucleotides outside the gene matches: 7. CDR3 region: CSVESWTGETYEQYF. CDR3 DNA sequence: TGCAGCGTTGAATCTTGGACAGGGGAGACCTACGAGCAGTACTTC.

J is TRBJ1-1 and V is TRBV28; 9 bases line up with TRBD1. Germline CDR1 MDHEN, CDR2 SYDVKM. Losses at the gene ends were 6 bases for V and 3 bases for J; bases not matched to a gene: 14. The CDR3 totals 17 residues. The CDR3 coding sequence is TGTGCCAGCAGGGGAACAGGGGGCATGATGATGTACACTGAAGCTTTCTTT. Residues: CASRGTGGMMMYTEAFF.

This clonotype came up many times. The chain carries TRBV4-2 and TRBJ1-5; D unresolved. The germline V and J ends were trimmed by 3 bases and 6 bases, with 15 bases remaining between them. The CDR3 is 15 residues long. CDR1 and CDR2 from the germline V gene are LGHNA and YNFKEQ. The CDR3 DNA is TGTGCCAGCAGCCAGACCCGAGCTGCGGGTCAGCCCCAGCATTTT. Protein: CASSQTRAAGQPQHF.

This clonotype turned up a few times. The J gene is TRBJ2-1, the V gene TRBV20-1, with 7 bases lining up with TRBD2. V was clipped by 3 bases and J by 13 bases; unmatched bases: 12. Germline-derived CDR1 and CDR2 are DFQATT and SNEGSKA (reference sequence). The CDR3 consists of 13 residues. The CDR3 region has the DNA TGCAGTGCTAGGGATAGGGACTACAAATCTCAGTTCTTC. Its protein product is CSARDRDYKSQFF.

This clonotype appeared many times. The chain uses TRBV7-2 and TRBJ1-4; D is undetermined. The V and J ends lost 0 bases and 1 base respectively, with 0 bases between them. In germline, CDR1 is SGHTA, CDR2 FQGNSA. CDR3 length: 13 residues. CDR3 DNA sequence: TGTGCCAGCAGCTTAGCAACTAATGAAAAACTGTTTTTT. This encodes CASSLATNEKLFF.

This clonotype was recorded many times. The rearrangement links TRBV18 to TRBJ2-1; no clear D gene. The germline V gene has CDR1 KGHSH and CDR2 LQKENI. CDR3 length equals 15 residues. V shed 1 base and J shed 1 base, with 8 bases lying between them. The CDR3 region is CASSPRRSSYNEQFF. The CDR3 DNA reads as TGTGCCAGCTCACCACGAAGGTCGTCCTACAATGAGCAGTTCTTC.

This clonotype has at least ten counts. V usage is TRBV3-1 and J usage is TRBJ2-7, with D perhaps TRBD2 (6 bases). Germline CDR1 reads LGHDT; CDR2 reads YNNKEL (reference sequence). With 4 bases removed from V and 2 bases from J, the gap between germline ends came to 9 bases. CDR3 size: 13 residues. CDR3 nucleotides: TGTGCCAGCAGCCGAGGGGAGGCCTACGAGCAGTACTTC. Amino acid sequence: CASSRGEAYEQYF.